One and the same sample provided the 20 T cell receptor beta chains below, sequenced in a study of T cells after yellow fever vaccination. One entry per CDR3 protein, called by TCRdb with MiXCR from the 5' RACE reads. The sample carries hundreds of thousands of distinct CDR3 sequences, 15% to 20% recorded once. The sample here was PBMCs, taken 15 days after the yellow fever booster vaccination. Receptors were obtained from a man between 25 and 39 years old who received the YFV17D yellow fever vaccine.

This clonotype was picked up a small number of times. The chain carries TRBV6-5 and TRBJ1-2; D unresolved. V was cut by 8 bases and J by 2 bases, with 18 bases left in between. Germline V gives CDR1 MNHEY, CDR2 SVGAGI. This CDR3 contains 15 residues. CDR3 sequence reads: CASVRGSETNYGYTF. Written as DNA, the CDR3 is TGTGCCAGCGTTCGGGGTTCAGAGACCAACTATGGCTACACCTTC.

The V and J genes are TRBV29-1 and TRBJ2-5; D might be TRBD1 (5 bases). CDR1 and CDR2 (germline): SQVTM, ANQGSEA. The CDR3 has 12 amino acids. V gave up 4 bases and J gave up 2 bases, with 8 bases separating them. CDR3 region: CSVVQGQETQYF. The CDR3 DNA is TGCAGCGTTGTTCAGGGTCAAGAGACCCAGTACTTC.

This CDR3 reads CAISDLQYNSPLHF. The CDR3 DNA reads as TGTGCCATCAGTGACTTGCAGTATAATTCACCCCTCCACTTT. The gene calls are TRBV10-3 and TRBJ1-6; no definite D call. Germline V gene data show CDR1 as ENHRY and CDR2 as SYGVKD. V lost 3 bases to trimming and J lost 4 bases, with 7 bases between them. This CDR3 spans 14 amino acids.

This clonotype has at least ten counts. The chain links TRBV9 to TRBJ2-3, with TRBD2 matching over 8 bases. The V and J ends lost 3 bases and 4 bases, in that order; junction bases with no gene match: 13. The CDR3 is 17 amino acids. The germline V gene encodes CDR1 SGDLS and CDR2 YYNGEE. This chain's CDR3 is CASSDPPGGIRADTQYF. DNA for the CDR3: TGTGCCAGCAGCGACCCCCCGGGGGGGATAAGGGCAGATACGCAGTATTTT. The full variable domain, rest sourced from reference TRBV9 and TRBJ2-3, is DSGVTQTPKHLITATGQRVTLRCSPRSGDLSVYWYQQSLDQGLQFLIQYYNGEERAKGNILERFSAQQFPDLHSELNLSSLELGDSALYFCASSDPPGGIRADTQYFGPGTRLTVL.

This clonotype was detected once. The chain uses TRBV7-9 and TRBJ2-1; the match to TRBD2 covers 9 bases. CDR1 and CDR2 from the germline V gene are SEHNR and FQNEAQ (reference sequence). J was trimmed by 4 bases and V by 5 bases; bases with no gene match: 6. The CDR3 consists of 15 residues. This chain's CDR3 is CASSPRLAAYNEQFF. Written as DNA, the CDR3 is TGTGCCAGCAGCCCCCGACTAGCGGCTTACAATGAGCAGTTCTTC.

This clonotype was observed a few times. This chain joins TRBV9 and TRBJ2-3; D is ambiguous. The germline V gene has CDR1 SGDLS and CDR2 YYNGEE. The CDR3 is 14 amino acids. Trimming stripped 4 bases from V and 2 bases from J, with 11 bases between. The CDR3 coding sequence is TGTGCCAGCAGCCCGTGGACGACCACAGATACGCAGTATTTT. It yields the protein CASSPWTTTDTQYF.

This clonotype was counted ten times or more. The chain recombines TRBV5-6 with TRBJ2-3, with D perhaps TRBD2 (6 bases). Germline values: CDR1 SGHDT, CDR2 YYEEEE. V lost 3 bases and J lost 4, with 15 bases in between. This CDR3 is built from 15 residues. For the CDR3, the DNA is TGTGCCAGCAGCTGGAGGCGGCCGGGGGCAGATACGCAGTATTTT. This gives the protein CASSWRRPGADTQYF. The full variable domain, with the rest looked up from reference TRBV5-6 and TRBJ2-3, is DAGVTQSPTHLIKTRGQQVTLRCSPKSGHDTVSWYQQALGQGPQFIFQYYEEEERQRGNFPDRFSGHQFPNYSSELNVNALLLGDSALYLCASSWRRPGADTQYFGPGTRLTVL.

V usage is TRBV10-3 and J usage is TRBJ1-5, with 7 bases aligning to TRBD1. The germline gives CDR1 ENHRY, CDR2 SYGVKD. The CDR3 covers 15 residues. Trimming took 0 bases from V and 3 from J; bases not matched to a gene: 2. The CDR3 spells CAISESDRSNQPQHF. The CDR3 DNA follows: TGTGCCATCAGTGAGTCGGACAGGTCCAATCAGCCCCAGCATTTT.

The V gene is TRBV27, the J gene TRBJ2-2, with TRBD1 matching 8 bases. The CDR3 loop spans 18 amino acids. Germline CDR1 reads MNHEY; CDR2 reads SMNVEV (reference sequence). Trimming at V came to 5 bases and at J to 2 bases, leaving 13 bases not matched to a gene. The CDR3 loop reads CASSTPPFRGRNTGELFF. CDR3 in DNA: TGTGCCAGCAGTACCCCCCCGTTCAGGGGGCGAAACACCGGGGAGCTGTTTTTT.

The chain couples TRBV12-3 or TRBV12-4 to TRBJ2-7; a weak D match, TRBD1 (6 bases). V lost 6 bases and J lost 4, with 22 bases in between. The CDR3 has 16 amino acids. This chain's CDR3 is CASSNRVGWTPYEQYF. CDR3 in DNA: TGTGCCAGCAGCAACAGGGTGGGGTGGACCCCTTACGAGCAGTACTTC.

The V gene is TRBV12-3 or TRBV12-4, the J gene TRBJ2-5; D may be TRBD2 (6 bases). The CDR3 sequence is 14 residues long. Between the trimmed V and J ends, which lost 8 bases and 1 base, there was a span of 14 bases. The CDR3 coding sequence is TGTGCCAGCGGAGGGACTCGCCGCCAAGAGACCCAGTACTTC. Residues: CASGGTRRQETQYF.

As concerns this clonotype: One end of the junction varies from germline; a read error may be responsible. The V and J genes are TRBV7-2 and TRBJ2-3; 14 nucleotides align to TRBD2. The CDR3 has 15 amino acids. Germline loops: CDR1 SGHTA, CDR2 FQGNSA. The CDR3 DNA reads TGTGCCAGCAGCCTAGCGTGGACTAGCGGGAGGACGCAGTATTTT. Amino acids: CASSLAWTSGRTQYF.

The chain carries TRBV6-1 and TRBJ2-1; 12 nucleotides line up with TRBD2. The V segment lost 7 bases and the J segment 8 bases; nucleotides outside the gene matches: 3. Germline CDR1 and CDR2: MNHNS and SASEGT. The CDR3 covers 13 residues. The CDR3 here is CASNLAGGDEQFF. Written as DNA, the CDR3 is TGTGCCAGCAACCTAGCGGGAGGGGATGAGCAGTTCTTC.

This clonotype showed up just a few times. The rearrangement links TRBV7-9 to TRBJ2-5; D is unresolved. The CDR3 runs to 13 residues. V was shortened by 1 base and J by 5 bases, with 8 bases between the two germline ends. Germline values: CDR1 SEHNR, CDR2 FQNEAQ (reference sequence). CDR3 in DNA: TGTGCCAGCAGCTTAGGCCAATGGGAGACCCAGTACTTC. Residues: CASSLGQWETQYF.

This clonotype showed up just a few times. The genes are TRBV4-3 and TRBJ2-7, with D perhaps TRBD2 (5 bases). V shed 3 bases and J shed 5 bases, with 23 bases lying between them. The germline V gene encodes CDR1 LGHNA and CDR2 YSLEER. The CDR3 extends over 17 amino acids. The CDR3 sequence: CASSQGPRERSRNEQYF. The CDR3 nucleotides are TGCGCCAGCAGCCAGGGTCCGAGGGAGCGATCCAGAAACGAGCAGTACTTC.

This clonotype occurred a few times. The chain links TRBV7-2 to TRBJ2-5; 7 positions match TRBD2. The CDR3 runs to 16 residues. In germline, CDR1 is SGHTA, CDR2 FQGNSA. Germline trimming cut 5 bases from V and 5 bases from J; bases unmatched to any gene: 14. The CDR3 protein is CASSPTSAVLGETQYF. CDR3 in DNA: TGTGCCAGCAGCCCTACTAGCGCAGTGTTGGGGGAGACCCAGTACTTC.

This clonotype has a handful of counts. One end of the junction varies from germline; a read error may be responsible. V gene TRBV20-1 combines with J gene TRBJ2-7, with TRBD2 matching 8 bases. There are 16 residues in the CDR3. Germline V gene data show CDR1 as DFQATT and CDR2 as SNEGSKA (reference sequence). The CDR3 reads CCASRLSSGRTYEQYF. The CDR3 bases are TGCTGTGCTAGTAGGCTCTCTAGCGGGCGGACCTACGAGCAGTACTTC.

The chain couples TRBV6-5 to TRBJ1-4, with 10 bases fitting TRBD1. The germline CDR1 and CDR2 sequences are MNHEY and SVGAGI. The V and J ends lost 4 bases and 8 bases, in that order; junction bases with no gene match: 13. The CDR3 has 17 residues. The CDR3 region is CASSLSPWTGGGEKLFF. The CDR3 bases are TGTGCCAGCAGTTTATCCCCGTGGACAGGGGGTGGAGAAAAACTGTTTTTT.

The chain joins TRBV21-1 to TRBJ2-7; the D call TRBD1 from the table was never checked on the DNA. TRBV21-1 is a pseudogene segment. The CDR3 covers 12 residues. CDR3 loop: CASRDTDYEQYF. The CDR3 DNA reads as TGTGCCAGCAGGGACACCGACTACGAGCAGTACTTC.

In its sample, this clonotype was seen a few times. This sequence joins TRBV27 and TRBJ1-2; 8 bases are a match to TRBD1. CDR3 size: 16 residues. Germline V gene data show CDR1 as MNHEY and CDR2 as SMNVEV (reference sequence). J gave up 0 bases and V 5 bases, and 8 bases lay outside the gene matches. The CDR3 bases are TGTGCCAGCAGTCCCTTGGGACAGGAAGCTAACTATGGCTACACCTTC. Protein sequence: CASSPLGQEANYGYTF.